The clone carrying this TCR beta chain showed up just once. Its cognate antigen is unknown. V was shortened by 2 bases and J by 1 base, with 6 bases between the two germline ends. CDR1 is SGHDN, CDR2 FVKESK, per germline. The length of the CDR3 is 14 residues. This entry comes from a study of shared clonotypes between healthy human individuals. Deep was the level at which the assay was run. The authors' processing: In the immunoSEQ data, sequences were junction-only and lacked quality scores, so filtering differed. TCRdb keeps only in-frame clones here, not all; method: immunoSEQ multiplex PCR. The V and J calls and clone size are taken from that table; D and trimming were inferred from the DNA. The sample gives about 770,000 clones, 55% to 80% of which show up once; approximately 1.8% is in the top ten. General study results and limits: Generally, estimated richness proved larger in naive subsets than it did in memory subsets.

The chain recombines TRBV14 with TRBJ2-1; no reliable D call. Specimen: memory CD4+ T cells sorted from blood. The subset denotes: CD45RA-negative fraction. This TCR was recovered from a woman in her twenties or thirties in good health. CDR3 in amino acids: CASSQMSSYNEQFF. The CDR3 DNA sequence: TGTGCCAGCAGCCAAATGTCTTCCTACAATGAGCAGTTCTTC.